These T cell receptor beta chains were read from a single sample in a study of blood T cell repertoires in COVID-19. TCRdb's table, derived via immunoSEQ multiplex PCR, lists solely in-frame clones and lacks some. The data contain about 230,000 clones, approximately 88% of them singletons. Sequenced input: PBMCs or T cells enriched from blood (not recorded which). Receptors originate from a woman in her 40s with acute COVID-19. Each CDR3 is given with its conserved first and last residue. D genes are given only for firm matches. Size tells how often a clone was seen (once, few, many) or the class of an expanded clone, and some rows leave it out.

abundance: .; d_gene: .; v_gene: TRBV7-2; j_gene: TRBJ1-2; CDR3nt: TGTGCCAGCAGCTCCCAGGGAATATCTGGCTACACCTTC; CDR3aa: CASSSQGISGYTF
abundance: .; d_gene: TRBD1; v_gene: TRBV7-9; j_gene: TRBJ1-1; CDR3nt: TGTGCCAGCAGCAAAAACAGGGGCGGGGCTTTCTTT; CDR3aa: CASSKNRGGAFF
abundance: once; d_gene: TRBD1; v_gene: TRBV20-1; j_gene: TRBJ1-2; CDR3nt: TGCGGGACAGGGCAGGCCGGCTACACCTTC; CDR3aa: CGTGQAGYTF
abundance: .; d_gene: .; v_gene: TRBV24-1; j_gene: TRBJ1-4; CDR3nt: TGTGCCACCAGTGATCGAGACGGAGGCAATGAAAAACTGTTTTTT; CDR3aa: CATSDRDGGNEKLFF
abundance: few; d_gene: .; v_gene: TRBV6-2/TRBV6-3; j_gene: TRBJ1-3; CDR3nt: TGTGCCAGCAGTCGGGAACAGGGATGGACAAGAAACACCATATATTTT; CDR3aa: CASSREQGWTRNTIYF
abundance: .; d_gene: TRBD2; v_gene: TRBV19; j_gene: TRBJ2-7; CDR3nt: TGTGCCAGTAGTGCTTCGGGGGGTCCCTACGAGCAGTACTTC; CDR3aa: CASSASGGPYEQYF
abundance: .; d_gene: .; v_gene: TRBV29-1; j_gene: TRBJ2-7; CDR3nt: TGCAGCGTTGCCCGAGATGAAAACGAGCAGTACTTC; CDR3aa: CSVARDENEQYF
abundance: once; d_gene: TRBD2; v_gene: TRBV11-2; j_gene: TRBJ2-3; CDR3nt: TGTGCCAGCAGGCAAACTAGCGGGAGGGGCACAGATACGCAGTATTTT; CDR3aa: CASRQTSGRGTDTQYF
abundance: .; d_gene: .; v_gene: TRBV5-5; j_gene: TRBJ2-5; CDR3nt: TGTGCCAGCAGCTTGTGGAGGGCTATAGGAGAGACCCAGTACTTC; CDR3aa: CASSLWRAIGETQYF
abundance: .; d_gene: .; v_gene: TRBV7-9; j_gene: TRBJ1-1; CDR3nt: TGTGCCAGCAGCTGGGGGCAGGAGAACACTGAAGCTTTCTTT; CDR3aa: CASSWGQENTEAFF
abundance: .; d_gene: TRBD2; v_gene: TRBV9; j_gene: TRBJ2-1; CDR3nt: TGTGCCAGCAGCCCTTGGACTAGCGGGAGAGGTCGGTACAATGAGCAGTTCTTC; CDR3aa: CASSPWTSGRGRYNEQFF
abundance: .; d_gene: TRBD2; v_gene: TRBV11-2; j_gene: TRBJ2-5; CDR3nt: TGTGCCAGCAGATCGGGGACTAGGTCCCAAGAGACCCAGTACTTC; CDR3aa: CASRSGTRSQETQYF
abundance: .; d_gene: .; v_gene: TRBV20-1; j_gene: TRBJ1-2; CDR3nt: TGCAGTGCTAGTGAGCAGGGCGCAAGTCACGGCTACACCTTC; CDR3aa: CSASEQGASHGYTF
abundance: .; d_gene: .; v_gene: TRBV5-1; j_gene: TRBJ2-3; CDR3nt: TGCGCCAGCAGCTTCGACAGACCCACAGATACGCAGTATTTT; CDR3aa: CASSFDRPTDTQYF
abundance: .; d_gene: .; v_gene: TRBV7-9; j_gene: TRBJ1-3; CDR3nt: TGTGCCAGCAGTCGACTGATTAGCTCTGGAAACACCATATATTTT; CDR3aa: CASSRLISSGNTIYF
abundance: .; d_gene: TRBD1; v_gene: TRBV15; j_gene: TRBJ1-3; CDR3nt: TGTGCCACCAGCAGAGTGGGACAGGGGGACTCTGGAAACACCATATATTTT; CDR3aa: CATSRVGQGDSGNTIYF
abundance: .; d_gene: .; v_gene: TRBV10-2; j_gene: TRBJ1-1; CDR3nt: TGCGCCAGCAGTGAGTCCTACACTGAAGCTTTCTTT; CDR3aa: CASSESYTEAFF
abundance: .; d_gene: .; v_gene: TRBV12-3/TRBV12-4; j_gene: TRBJ1-5; CDR3nt: TGTGCCAGCAGTGAGAGCGGCAATCAGCCCCAGCATTTT; CDR3aa: CASSESGNQPQHF
abundance: .; d_gene: TRBD1; v_gene: TRBV19; j_gene: TRBJ1-2; CDR3nt: TGTGCCAGTAGTATATTAGAAAGTTGGGACAGAGCAAGAGGCTACACCTTC; CDR3aa: CASSILESWDRARGYTF
abundance: once; d_gene: .; v_gene: TRBV30; j_gene: TRBJ1-4; CDR3nt: TGTGCCTGGAGTGGGGGAGCTAATGAAAAACTGTTTTTT; CDR3aa: CAWSGGANEKLFF
abundance: .; d_gene: TRBD2; v_gene: TRBV6-2/TRBV6-3; j_gene: TRBJ2-1; CDR3nt: TGTGCCAGCAGTCAGTTAGCGGGAGCGAATGAGCAGTTCTTC; CDR3aa: CASSQLAGANEQFF
abundance: .; d_gene: .; v_gene: TRBV4-1; j_gene: TRBJ1-2; CDR3nt: TGCGCCAGCAGCCAGGCCGCCCGGGACAACTACTATGGCTACACCTTC; CDR3aa: CASSQAARDNYYGYTF
abundance: .; d_gene: .; v_gene: TRBV14; j_gene: TRBJ1-2; CDR3nt: TGTGCCAGCAGCCACAGGGCGCTTGAGAACTATGGCTACACCTTC; CDR3aa: CASSHRALENYGYTF
abundance: .; d_gene: TRBD1; v_gene: TRBV19; j_gene: TRBJ2-4; CDR3nt: TGTGCCAGTAGTCTCGGACAGGGTCAAGCCAAAAACATTCAGTACTTC; CDR3aa: CASSLGQGQAKNIQYF
abundance: .; d_gene: TRBD1; v_gene: TRBV9; j_gene: TRBJ1-3; CDR3nt: TGTGCCAGCAGCGTAGGACCGGCGGGACAGGGAATATCTGGAAACACCATATATTTT; CDR3aa: CASSVGPAGQGISGNTIYF
abundance: .; d_gene: .; v_gene: TRBV3-1/TRBV3-2; j_gene: TRBJ1-2; CDR3nt: TGTGCCAGCAGAGACAGGTCGAGAGGCTATGGCTACACCTTC; CDR3aa: CASRDRSRGYGYTF
abundance: .; d_gene: TRBD1; v_gene: TRBV2; j_gene: TRBJ2-1; CDR3nt: TGTGCCAGCAGTGAAGCGGGACAGGGCTACAATGAGCAGTTCTTC; CDR3aa: CASSEAGQGYNEQFF
abundance: .; d_gene: .; v_gene: TRBV5-1; j_gene: TRBJ1-3; CDR3nt: TGCGCCAGCAGCCCCACAGGAATCTCTGGAAACACCATATATTTT; CDR3aa: CASSPTGISGNTIYF
abundance: .; d_gene: .; v_gene: TRBV5-6; j_gene: TRBJ1-1; CDR3nt: TGTGCCAGCAGCTTCGGGACAACGTACACTGAAGCTTTCTTT; CDR3aa: CASSFGTTYTEAFF
abundance: once; d_gene: .; v_gene: TRBV7-8; j_gene: TRBJ1-5; CDR3nt: TGTGCCAGCAGCTTAGCGTTCGAGGATCAGCCCCAGCATTTT; CDR3aa: CASSLAFEDQPQHF
abundance: .; d_gene: .; v_gene: TRBV5-6; j_gene: TRBJ2-1; CDR3nt: TGTGCCAGCAGCCTCTCCCATGAGCAGTTCTTC; CDR3aa: CASSLSHEQFF
abundance: .; d_gene: TRBD1; v_gene: TRBV19; j_gene: TRBJ1-1; CDR3nt: TGTGCCAGTACCAAGACAGGGTATAGCACTGAAGCTTTCTTT; CDR3aa: CASTKTGYSTEAFF
abundance: once; d_gene: TRBD1; v_gene: TRBV18; j_gene: TRBJ1-6; CDR3nt: TGTGCCAGCTCCCTCGAAGACAGGGATAATTCACCCCTCCACTTT; CDR3aa: CASSLEDRDNSPLHF